The 2 T cell receptor beta chains listed next were all sequenced from one sample in a study of shared clonotypes between healthy human individuals. Repertoires were generated with immunoSEQ multiplex PCR, while TCRdb's copy carries only in-frame clones and drops some. Here the sample spans approximately 530,000 clones, about 96% being singletons. The sample comprised naive CD4+ T cells sorted from blood. Stated subset: CD45RA+ positively selected. These receptors originate from a woman aged 25 to 39 in good health.

The chain is built from TRBV19 and TRBJ2-5, with TRBD1 as a possible D gene (6 bases). This CDR3 contains 14 residues. V lost 9 bases to trimming and J lost 2 bases, with 16 bases between them. In germline, CDR1 is LNHDA, CDR2 SQIVND (reference sequence). The CDR3 coding sequence is TGTGCCAGCCGGACCAGGGGTCCTCAAGAGACCCAGTACTTC. It yields the protein CASRTRGPQETQYF.

J is TRBJ2-5 and V is TRBV5-1; D may be TRBD1 or TRBD2 (5 bases each). The CDR3 sequence is 14 residues long. Germline values: CDR1 SGHRS, CDR2 YFSETQ. Deletions cut 0 bases from V and 0 bases from J, with 6 bases between. As DNA, the CDR3 is TGCGCCAGCAGCTTGGGGGGGTACCAAGAGACCCAGTACTTC. Translated: CASSLGGYQETQYF.